Detailed here is one TCR beta chain. Its specificity is unknown. The data are from a study of cytomegalovirus exposure and HLA in healthy donors. The study, taken as a whole, reports: The study reported that TCR beta sequences accurately predicted HLA-A and HLA-B alleles in most subjects. Later analysis showed TCR association rates varying by HLA locus, highest for DRB1 and lowest for HLA-C. Earlier analysis yielded a pattern in which most TCR beta V segments were productive about 87% or about 30% of the time.

The primer mix had 60 Vbeta and 13 Jbeta primers. Produced via immunoSEQ multiplex PCR; TCRdb's table is partial and in-frame only. The sample holds under 200,000 clones, roughly 85% seen once. From germline, CDR1 is SGHTA and CDR2 FQGNSA. The junction had 20 bases not matched to a gene; V was cut back by 7 bases and J by 14 bases. The CDR3 length is 15 residues. Sequencing was carried out using PBMCs. The rearrangement uses TRBV7-2 and TRBJ2-5; 9 bases fit TRBD2. The sequence was collected from a man aged 18-30 years in good health and CMV-seropositive. The CDR3 bases are TGTGCCAGCAAAACCTCGCTCGTACAGCGGGGGGCCCCATACTTC. It yields the protein CASKTSLVQRGAPYF.